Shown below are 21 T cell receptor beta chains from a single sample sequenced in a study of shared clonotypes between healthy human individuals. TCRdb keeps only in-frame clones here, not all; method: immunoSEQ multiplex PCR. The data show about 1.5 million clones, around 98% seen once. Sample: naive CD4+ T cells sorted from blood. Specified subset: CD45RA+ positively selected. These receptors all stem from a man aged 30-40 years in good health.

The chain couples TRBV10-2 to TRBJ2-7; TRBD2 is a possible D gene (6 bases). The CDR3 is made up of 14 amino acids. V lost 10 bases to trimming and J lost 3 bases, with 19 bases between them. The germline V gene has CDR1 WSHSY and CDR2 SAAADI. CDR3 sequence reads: CATTREVEGYEQYF. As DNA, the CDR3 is TGCGCCACCACAAGGGAGGTCGAAGGCTACGAGCAGTACTTC.

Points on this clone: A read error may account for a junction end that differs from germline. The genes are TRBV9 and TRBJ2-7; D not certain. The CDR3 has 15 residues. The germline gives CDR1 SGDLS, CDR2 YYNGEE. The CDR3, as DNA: TGTGCCAGCAGCGTAGGGGCGGAAACACCCTACCAGCAGTACTTC. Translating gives CASSVGAETPYQQYF.

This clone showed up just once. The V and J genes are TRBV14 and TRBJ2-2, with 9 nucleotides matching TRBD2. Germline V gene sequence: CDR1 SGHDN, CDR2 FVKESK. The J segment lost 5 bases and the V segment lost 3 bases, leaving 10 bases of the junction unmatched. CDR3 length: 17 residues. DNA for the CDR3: TGTGCCAGCAGCCATACCGGGACTAGCCTTAGTACCGGGGAGCTGTTTTTT. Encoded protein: CASSHTGTSLSTGELFF.

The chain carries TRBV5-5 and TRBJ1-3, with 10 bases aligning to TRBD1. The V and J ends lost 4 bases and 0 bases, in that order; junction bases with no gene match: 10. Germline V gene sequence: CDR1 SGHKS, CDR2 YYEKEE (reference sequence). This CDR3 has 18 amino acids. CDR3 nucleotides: TGTGCCAGCAGCACAAGACAGGGGGCGCAAAGCTCTGGAAACACCATATATTTT. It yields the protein CASSTRQGAQSSGNTIYF.

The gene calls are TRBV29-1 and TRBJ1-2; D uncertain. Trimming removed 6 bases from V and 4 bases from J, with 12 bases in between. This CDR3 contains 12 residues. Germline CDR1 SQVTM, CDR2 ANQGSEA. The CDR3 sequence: CSVSTAPYGYTF. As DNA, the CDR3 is TGCAGCGTGTCGACGGCTCCCTATGGCTACACCTTC. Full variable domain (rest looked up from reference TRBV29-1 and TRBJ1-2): SAVISQKPSRDICQRGTSLTIQCQVDSQVTMMFWYRQQPGQSLTLIATANQGSEATYESGFVIDKFPISRPNLTFSTLTVSNMSPEDSSIYLCSVSTAPYGYTFGSGTRLTVV.

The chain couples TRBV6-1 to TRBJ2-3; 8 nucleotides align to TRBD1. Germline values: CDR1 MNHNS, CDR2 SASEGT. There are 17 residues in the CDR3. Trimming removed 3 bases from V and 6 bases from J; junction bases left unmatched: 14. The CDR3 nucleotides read TGTGCCAGCAGTGATTCCTTGGGCAGGGGGCGGTTGGATACGCAGTATTTT. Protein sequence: CASSDSLGRGRLDTQYF.

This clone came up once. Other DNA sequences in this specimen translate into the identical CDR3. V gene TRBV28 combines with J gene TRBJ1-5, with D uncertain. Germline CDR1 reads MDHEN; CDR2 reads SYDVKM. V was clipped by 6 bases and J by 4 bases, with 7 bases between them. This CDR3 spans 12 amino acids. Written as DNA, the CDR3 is TGTGCCAGCAGGGGAATTAATCAGCCCCAGCATTTT. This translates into CASRGINQPQHF.

This CDR3 reads CASSNGQGPGRGYTF. The CDR3 DNA follows: TGTGCCAGCTCGAATGGACAGGGGCCCGGGAGAGGCTACACCTTC. The chain couples TRBV18 to TRBJ1-2; 9 bases are shared with TRBD1. The CDR3 totals 15 residues. Germline CDR1 and CDR2: KGHSH and LQKENI. Unmatched junction bases numbered 13, after V lost 6 bases and J lost 8 bases.

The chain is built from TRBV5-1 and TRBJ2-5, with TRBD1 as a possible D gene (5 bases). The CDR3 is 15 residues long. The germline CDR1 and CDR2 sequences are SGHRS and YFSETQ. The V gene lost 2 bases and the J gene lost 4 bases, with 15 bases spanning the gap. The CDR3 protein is CASSFGSLRGETQYF. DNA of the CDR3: TGCGCCAGCAGCTTCGGCTCCCTAAGGGGAGAGACCCAGTACTTC.

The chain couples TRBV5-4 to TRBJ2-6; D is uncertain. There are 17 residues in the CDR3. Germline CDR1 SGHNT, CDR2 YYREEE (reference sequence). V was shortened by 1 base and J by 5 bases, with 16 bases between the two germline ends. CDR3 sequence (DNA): TGTGCCAGCAGCTTGTGGAACCAGGTGGGGAGGGCCAACGTCCTGACTTTC. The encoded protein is CASSLWNQVGRANVLTF.

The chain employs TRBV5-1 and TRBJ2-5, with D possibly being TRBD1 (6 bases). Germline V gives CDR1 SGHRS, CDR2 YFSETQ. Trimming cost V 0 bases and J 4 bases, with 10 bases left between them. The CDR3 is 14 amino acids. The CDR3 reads CASSLDRVRETQYF. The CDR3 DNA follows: TGCGCCAGCAGCTTGGACAGGGTAAGAGAGACCCAGTACTTC. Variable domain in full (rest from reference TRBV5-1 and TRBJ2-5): KAGVTQTPRYLIKTRGQQVTLSCSPISGHRSVSWYQQTPGQGLQFLFEYFSETQRNKGNFPGRFSGRQFSNSRSEMNVSTLELGDSALYLCASSLDRVRETQYFGPGTRLLVL.

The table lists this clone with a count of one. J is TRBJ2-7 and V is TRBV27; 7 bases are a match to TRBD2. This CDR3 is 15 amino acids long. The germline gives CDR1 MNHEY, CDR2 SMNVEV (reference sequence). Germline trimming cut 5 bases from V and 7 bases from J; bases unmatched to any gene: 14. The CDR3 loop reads CASSPGAGMPGEQYF. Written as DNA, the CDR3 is TGTGCCAGCAGTCCGGGAGCGGGGATGCCTGGGGAGCAGTACTTC.

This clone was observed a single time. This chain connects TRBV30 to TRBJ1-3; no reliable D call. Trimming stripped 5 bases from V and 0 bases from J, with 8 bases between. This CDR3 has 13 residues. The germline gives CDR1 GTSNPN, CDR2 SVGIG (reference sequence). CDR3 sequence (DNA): TGTGCCTGGGTTCGAAGCTCTGGAAACACCATATATTTT. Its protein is CAWVRSSGNTIYF.

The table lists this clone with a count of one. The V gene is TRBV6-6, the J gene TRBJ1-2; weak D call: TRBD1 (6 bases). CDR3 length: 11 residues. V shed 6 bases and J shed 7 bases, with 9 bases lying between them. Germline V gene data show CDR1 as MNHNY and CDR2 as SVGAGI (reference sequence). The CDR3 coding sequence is TGTGCCAGCAGCAACAGGGTTGGCTACACCTTC. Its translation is CASSNRVGYTF.

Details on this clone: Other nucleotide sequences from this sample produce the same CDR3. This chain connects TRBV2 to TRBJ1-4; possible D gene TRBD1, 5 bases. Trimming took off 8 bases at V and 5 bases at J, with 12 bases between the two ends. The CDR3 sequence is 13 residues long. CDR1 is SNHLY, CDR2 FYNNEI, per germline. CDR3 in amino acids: CASSAGRNEKLFF. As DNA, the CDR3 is TGTGCCAGCTCCGCGGGGCGGAATGAAAAACTGTTTTTT.

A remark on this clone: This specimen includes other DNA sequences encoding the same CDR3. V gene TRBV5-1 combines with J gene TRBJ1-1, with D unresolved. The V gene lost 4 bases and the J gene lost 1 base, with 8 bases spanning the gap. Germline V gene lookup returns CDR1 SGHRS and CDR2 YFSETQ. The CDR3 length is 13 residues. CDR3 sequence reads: CASSLLGNTEAFF. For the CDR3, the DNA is TGCGCCAGCAGCCTTTTGGGGAACACTGAAGCTTTCTTT.

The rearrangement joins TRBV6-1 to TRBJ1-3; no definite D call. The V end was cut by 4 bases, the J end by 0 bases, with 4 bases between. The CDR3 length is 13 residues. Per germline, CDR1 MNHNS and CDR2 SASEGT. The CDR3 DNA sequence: TGTGCCAGCAGTGCAAACTCTGGAAACACCATATATTTT. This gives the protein CASSANSGNTIYF.

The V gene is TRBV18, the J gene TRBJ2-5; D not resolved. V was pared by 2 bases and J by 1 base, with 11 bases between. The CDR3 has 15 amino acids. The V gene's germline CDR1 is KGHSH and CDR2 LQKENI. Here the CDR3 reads CASSPISGRQETQYF. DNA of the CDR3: TGTGCCAGCTCACCAATCTCAGGCCGCCAAGAGACCCAGTACTTC.

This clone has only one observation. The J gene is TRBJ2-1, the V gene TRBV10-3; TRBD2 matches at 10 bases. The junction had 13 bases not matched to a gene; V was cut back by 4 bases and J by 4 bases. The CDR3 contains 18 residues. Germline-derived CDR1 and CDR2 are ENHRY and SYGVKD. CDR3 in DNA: TGTGCCATCAGTGTCTTCAGCGGGAGGGCTCGAGATTACAATGAGCAGTTCTTC. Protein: CAISVFSGRARDYNEQFF.

CDR3 in DNA: TGTGCCAGTAACCCCTCGCCGGGGACAGGGGAGTACGAGCAGTACTTC. Translation: CASNPSPGTGEYEQYF. The V and J genes are TRBV21-1 and TRBJ2-7; the table's D call, TRBD1, was not checked against the DNA. TRBV21-1 is assigned pseudogene status. CDR3 length: 16 residues.

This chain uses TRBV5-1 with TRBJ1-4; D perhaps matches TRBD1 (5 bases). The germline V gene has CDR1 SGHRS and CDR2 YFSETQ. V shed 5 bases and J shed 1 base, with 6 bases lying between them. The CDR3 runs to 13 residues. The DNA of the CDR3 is TGCGCCAGCAGGGGGGGAACTAATGAAAAACTGTTTTTT. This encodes CASRGGTNEKLFF. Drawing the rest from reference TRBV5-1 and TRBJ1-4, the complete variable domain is KAGVTQTPRYLIKTRGQQVTLSCSPISGHRSVSWYQQTPGQGLQFLFEYFSETQRNKGNFPGRFSGRQFSNSRSEMNVSTLELGDSALYLCASRGGTNEKLFFGSGTQLSVL.